This record concerns one TCR beta chain sequence. The antigen remains undetermined. The data were obtained in a study of cytomegalovirus exposure and HLA in healthy donors. Looking at the study overall: Genetic ancestry analysis placed around four fifths of the 400 or so donors that were genotyped in the Caucasian-associated cluster. General study results and limits: Confirmation was obtained in vitro that a few CMV-associated chains are specific for CMV antigens.

V lost 0 bases to trimming and J lost 7 bases, with 11 bases between them. Germline-derived CDR1 and CDR2 are SGHRS and YFSETQ. The CDR3 is 13 residues long. It was with 60 Vbeta and 13 Jbeta primers that the PCR ran. The data were produced by immunoSEQ multiplex PCR, yet TCRdb's version contains in-frame clones alone and is incomplete. The sample shows about 160,000 clones, around 72% of them seen only once. Healthy people donating bone marrow made up the donors. The V gene is TRBV5-1, the J gene TRBJ2-7, with a tentative D call TRBD2 (5 bases). Material for sequencing was PBMCs. This TCR derives from a female donor in good health and CMV-seronegative. This CDR3 reads CASSLDPSGEQYF. CDR3 in DNA: TGCGCCAGCAGCTTGGACCCCTCGGGGGAGCAGTACTTC.